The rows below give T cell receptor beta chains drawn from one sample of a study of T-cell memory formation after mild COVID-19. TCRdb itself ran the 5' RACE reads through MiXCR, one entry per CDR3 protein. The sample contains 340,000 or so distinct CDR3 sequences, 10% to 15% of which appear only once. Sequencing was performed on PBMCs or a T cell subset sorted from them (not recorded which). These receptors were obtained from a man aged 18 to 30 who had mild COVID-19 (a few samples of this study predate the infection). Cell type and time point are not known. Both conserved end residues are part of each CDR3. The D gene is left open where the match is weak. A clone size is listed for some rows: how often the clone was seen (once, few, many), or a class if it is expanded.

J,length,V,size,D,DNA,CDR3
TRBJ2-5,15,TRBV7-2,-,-,TGTGCCAGCAGCTTGGCGACTAGTATTCCGGAGACCCAGTACTTC,CASSLATSIPETQYF
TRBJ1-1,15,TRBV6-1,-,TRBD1,TGTGCCAGCAGTGGTCCGGGACAGGGAAAGAATGAAGCTTTCTTT,CASSGPGQGKNEAFF
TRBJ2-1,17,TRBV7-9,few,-,TGTGCCAGCAGCACGTTTCCCGGACCCCTGAAGTACAATGAGCAGTTCTTC,CASSTFPGPLKYNEQFF
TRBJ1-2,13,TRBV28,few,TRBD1,TGTGCCAGCAGCTGGACAGGGGGCGTCGGCTACACCTTC,CASSWTGGVGYTF
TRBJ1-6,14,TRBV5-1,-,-,TGCGCCAGCAGCCCGGACAGTGATAATTCACCCCTCCACTTT,CASSPDSDNSPLHF
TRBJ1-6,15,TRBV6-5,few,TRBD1,TGTGCCAGCAGTTACTCGGGACAGGTTAATTCACCCCTCCACTTT,CASSYSGQVNSPLHF
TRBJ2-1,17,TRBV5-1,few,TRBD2,TGCGCCAGCAGCTTGGCCTCAACTAGCGGGGGGAACTATGAGCAGTTCTTC,CASSLASTSGGNYEQFF
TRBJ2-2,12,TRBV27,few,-,TGTGCCAGCAGTTCCGGGGGCTGGGAGCTGTTTTTT,CASSSGGWELFF
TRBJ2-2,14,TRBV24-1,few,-,TGTGCCACCAGTCCAGGTTTTACCACCGGGGAGCTGTTTTTT,CATSPGFTTGELFF
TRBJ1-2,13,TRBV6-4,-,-,TGTGCCAGCAGTGACTCGGGGGGCTATGGCTACACCTTC,CASSDSGGYGYTF
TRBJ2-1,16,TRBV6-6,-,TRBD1,TGTGCCAGCAGTAACGAACCGGGACAGGACCTTTTAGAGCAGTTCTTC,CASSNEPGQDLLEQFF
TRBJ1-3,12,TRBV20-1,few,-,TGCAGTGCTAGGAGGGTTGGGAACACCATATATTTT,CSARRVGNTIYF
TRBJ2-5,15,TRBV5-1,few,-,-,CASILVAGKEETQYF
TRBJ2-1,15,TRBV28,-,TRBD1,TGTGCCAGCAGTGGGCCCGGGACAGAGAACAATGAGCAGTTCTTC,CASSGPGTENNEQFF
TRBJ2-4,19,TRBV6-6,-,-,TGTGCCAGCAGTTACTCTGTAAGCCCGGCGTGGTCAAGGGTCGACATTCAGTACTTC,CASSYSVSPAWSRVDIQYF
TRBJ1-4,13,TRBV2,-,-,TGTGCCAGCAGTGTGGAGATTAATGAAAAACTGTTTTTT,CASSVEINEKLFF
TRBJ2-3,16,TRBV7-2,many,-,TGTGCCAGCAGCTTTCTTGGTGGTTCTAACACAGATACGCAGTATTTT,CASSFLGGSNTDTQYF
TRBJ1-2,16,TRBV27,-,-,TGTGCCAGCAGTTTCCTGTCCTTGACAGAGATCGGAGGCTACACCTTC,CASSFLSLTEIGGYTF
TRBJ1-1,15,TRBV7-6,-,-,TGTGCCAGCAGGCCCGCGTGGGGGGCAGGGGAAGAAGCTTTCTTT,CASRPAWGAGEEAFF
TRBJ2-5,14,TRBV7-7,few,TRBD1,TGTGCTAGCAGCTCCGACAGGGGGAAAGAGACCCAGTACTTC,CASSSDRGKETQYF
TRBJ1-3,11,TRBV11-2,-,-,TGTGCCAGCAGCTTAAGTGACACCATATATTTT,CASSLSDTIYF
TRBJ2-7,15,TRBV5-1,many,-,TGCGCCAGCAGCTTGGGGGACGCCAACTTCTACGAGCAGTACTTC,CASSLGDANFYEQYF
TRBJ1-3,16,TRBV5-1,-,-,TGCGCCAGCAGCTGGACCACAGGGATCTCTGGAAACACCATATATTTT,CASSWTTGISGNTIYF
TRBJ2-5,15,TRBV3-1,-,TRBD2,TGTGCCAGCAGCCAACTAGCGGGGTCCGCCGAGACCCAGTACTTC,CASSQLAGSAETQYF
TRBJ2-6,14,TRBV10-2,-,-,TGCGCCAGCAGGGGGAACTCTGGGGCCAACGTCCTGACTTTC,CASRGNSGANVLTF
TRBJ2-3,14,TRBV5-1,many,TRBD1,TGCGCCAGCAGTTCCGGTGGGACAGCAGATACGCAGTATTTT,CASSSGGTADTQYF
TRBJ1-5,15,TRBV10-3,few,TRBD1,TGTGCCATCAGTGAGGGACAGGGGGGAAATCAGCCCCAGCATTTT,CAISEGQGGNQPQHF
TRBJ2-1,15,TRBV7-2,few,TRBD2,TGTGCCAGCAGCTTACAGCGGGGGGGCCCTGATGAGCAGTTCTTC,CASSLQRGGPDEQFF
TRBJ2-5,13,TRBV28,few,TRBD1,TGTGCCGGGGGACAGGACGGAGGAGAGACCCAGTACTTC,CAGGQDGGETQYF
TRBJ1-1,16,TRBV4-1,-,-,TGCGCCAGCAGCCAACTGGGTCAGAGATTAAACACTGAAGCTTTCTTT,CASSQLGQRLNTEAFF
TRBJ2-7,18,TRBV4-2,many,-,TGTGCCAGCAGCCAAGATCTTCGGACGGGGGGCCAGTACTACGAGCAGTACTTC,CASSQDLRTGGQYYEQYF
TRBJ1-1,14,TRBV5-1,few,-,TGCGCCAGCAGCGCCAACCCAGGGAGGGGTGAAGCTTTCTTT,CASSANPGRGEAFF
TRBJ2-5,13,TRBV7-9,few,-,TGTGCCAGCAGCCGTCTAGCGTTGGAGACCCAGTACTTC,CASSRLALETQYF
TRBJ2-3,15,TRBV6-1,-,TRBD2,TGTGCCAGCAATCTCCAAGCGGGGGGCCCCGATACGCAGTATTTT,CASNLQAGGPDTQYF
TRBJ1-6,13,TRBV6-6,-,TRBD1,TGTGCCAGCAGTACAGGGGCGAATTCACCCCTCCACTTT,CASSTGANSPLHF
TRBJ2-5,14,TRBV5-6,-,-,TGTGCCAGCAGCGTTTACAGGGGGGGAGAGACCCAGTACTTC,CASSVYRGGETQYF
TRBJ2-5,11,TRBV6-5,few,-,TGTGCCAGCACCGACAAAGAGACCCAGTACTTC,CASTDKETQYF
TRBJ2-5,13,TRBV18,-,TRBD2,TGTGCCAGCTCCCTCACTAGCGAAGAGACCCAGTACTTC,CASSLTSEETQYF
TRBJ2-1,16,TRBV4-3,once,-,TGCGCCAGCAGCCAAGATCCATTTAAAACCTACAATGAGCAGTTCTTC,CASSQDPFKTYNEQFF
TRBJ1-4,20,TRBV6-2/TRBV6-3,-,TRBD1,TGTGCCAGCAGTCTTTTTCCTCCGGGACAGTTGGTTGCAACTAATGAAAAACTGTTTTTT,CASSLFPPGQLVATNEKLFF
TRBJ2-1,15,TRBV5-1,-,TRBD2,TGCGCCAGCAGCTTCGGGGCTAGCGGGAACAATGAGCAGTTCTTC,CASSFGASGNNEQFF
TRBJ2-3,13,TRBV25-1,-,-,TGTGCCAGCAGTGAACTCCTGGGGGATACGCAGTATTTT,CASSELLGDTQYF
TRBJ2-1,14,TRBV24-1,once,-,TGTGCCACCAGTGCCGTCCGGCCCTACAATGAGCAGTTCTTC,CATSAVRPYNEQFF
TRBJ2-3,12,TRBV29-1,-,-,TGCAGCGTTGGTATGCATCTGGATACGCAGTATTTT,CSVGMHLDTQYF
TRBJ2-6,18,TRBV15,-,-,TGTGCCACCAGCAGAACTCTTCACGAGACAACTGGGGCCAACGTCCTGACTTTC,CATSRTLHETTGANVLTF
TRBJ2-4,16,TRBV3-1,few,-,TGTGCCAGCAGCGAACAGGGTCCCACTAGCCAAAACATTCAGTACTTC,CASSEQGPTSQNIQYF
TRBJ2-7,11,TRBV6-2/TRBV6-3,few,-,TGTGCCAGCAGTTACGGCGAGAGGCGGTACTTC,CASSYGERRYF
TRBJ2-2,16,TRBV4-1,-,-,TGCGCCAGCAGCCAAGAACGTCTAGCCGACACCGGGGAGCTGTTTTTT,CASSQERLADTGELFF
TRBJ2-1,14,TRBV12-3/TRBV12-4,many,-,TGTGCCAGCAGTTTCATCCTAGCAGCGGATGAGCAGTTCTTC,CASSFILAADEQFF
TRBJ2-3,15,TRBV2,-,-,TGTGCCAGCAGTGAAGCGGGGATCCGCGCAGATACGCAGTATTTT,CASSEAGIRADTQYF
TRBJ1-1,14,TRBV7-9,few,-,TGTGCCAGCAGCGTCCGACAGCTGAACACTGAAGCTTTCTTT,CASSVRQLNTEAFF
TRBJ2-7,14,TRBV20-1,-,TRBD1,TGCAGTGCCAGGGGACAGCTTAGCTCCTACGAGCAGTACTTC,CSARGQLSSYEQYF
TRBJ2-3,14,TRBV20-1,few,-,TGCAGTGCTAGGTGGGGCCCGGGAACAGATACGCAGTATTTT,CSARWGPGTDTQYF
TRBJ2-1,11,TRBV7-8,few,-,TGTGCCAGCAGCTTTAACCATGAGCAGTTCTTC,CASSFNHEQFF
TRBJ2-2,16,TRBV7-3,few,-,TGTGCCAGCAGCTTAACCCTTTCGGGGTTTACCGGGGAGCTGTTTTTT,CASSLTLSGFTGELFF
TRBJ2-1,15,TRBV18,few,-,TGTGCCAGCGCTGGGGCGGGGGCCGGCGACAATGAGCAGTTCTTC,CASAGAGAGDNEQFF